The clone carrying this TCR beta chain was seen more than once but under ten times. Its specificity is unknown. Using MiXCR, TCRdb re-called clones from the PCR reads. The profile shows about 43,000 clones, around 3.1% of them singletons. No treatment of any kind had been given to any patient before thyroid surgery. The germline V gene has CDR1 SGDLS and CDR2 YYNGEE. The trim removed 0 bases at V and 4 bases at J, leaving 3 bases unmatched. The CDR3 covers 15 residues. The data are from a study of metastatic and nonmetastatic thyroid tumors. Findings and caveats of the study: In blood and tumor, TCR beta diversity was reportedly significantly higher in malignant thyroid tumors than in benign nodules.

J is TRBJ2-1 and V is TRBV9; 8 bases map to TRBD2. The receptor comes from a female donor with papillary thyroid cancer or a benign thyroid nodule (not recorded which). Some clones in this sample may be carry-over from other donors' samples. Sequenced input: blood. In DNA, the CDR3 is TGTGCCAGCAGCGTAGAGGCGGGAGGTTACAATGAGCAGTTCTTC. It translates to CASSVEAGGYNEQFF.